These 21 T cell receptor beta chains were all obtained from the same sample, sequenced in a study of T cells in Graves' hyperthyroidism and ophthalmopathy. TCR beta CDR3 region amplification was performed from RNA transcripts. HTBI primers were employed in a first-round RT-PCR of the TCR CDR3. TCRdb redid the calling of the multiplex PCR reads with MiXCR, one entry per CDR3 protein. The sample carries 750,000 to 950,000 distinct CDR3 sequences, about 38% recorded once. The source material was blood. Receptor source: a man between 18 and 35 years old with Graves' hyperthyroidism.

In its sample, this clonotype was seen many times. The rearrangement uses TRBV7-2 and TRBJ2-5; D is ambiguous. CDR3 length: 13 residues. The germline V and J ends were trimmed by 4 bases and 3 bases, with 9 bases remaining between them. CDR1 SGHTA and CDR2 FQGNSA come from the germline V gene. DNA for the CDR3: TGTGCCAGCAGCTACCACCCCGAAGAGACCCAGTACTTC. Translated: CASSYHPEETQYF.

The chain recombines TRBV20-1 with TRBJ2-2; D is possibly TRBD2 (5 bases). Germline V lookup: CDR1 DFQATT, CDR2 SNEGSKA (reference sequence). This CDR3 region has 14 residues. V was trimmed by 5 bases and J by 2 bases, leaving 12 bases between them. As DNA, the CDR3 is TGCAGTGCTCGGAGGTCAGCCAACACCGGGGAGCTGTTTTTT. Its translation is CSARRSANTGELFF.

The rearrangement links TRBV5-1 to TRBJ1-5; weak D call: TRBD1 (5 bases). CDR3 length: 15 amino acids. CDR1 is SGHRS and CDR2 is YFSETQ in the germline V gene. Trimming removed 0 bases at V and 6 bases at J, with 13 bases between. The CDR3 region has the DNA TGCGCCAGCAGCTTGGGTCCAGGGTGGATTCAGCCCCAGCATTTT. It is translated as CASSLGPGWIQPQHF. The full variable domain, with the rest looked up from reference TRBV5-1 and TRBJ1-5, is KAGVTQTPRYLIKTRGQQVTLSCSPISGHRSVSWYQQTPGQGLQFLFEYFSETQRNKGNFPGRFSGRQFSNSRSEMNVSTLELGDSALYLCASSLGPGWIQPQHFGDGTRLSIL.

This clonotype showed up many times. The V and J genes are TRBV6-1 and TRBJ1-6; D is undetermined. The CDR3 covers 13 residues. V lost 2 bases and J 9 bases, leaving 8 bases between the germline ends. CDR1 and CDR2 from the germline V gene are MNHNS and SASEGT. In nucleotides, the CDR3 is TGTGCCAGCAGTGAACGGGAGGGTTCACCCCTCCACTTT. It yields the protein CASSEREGSPLHF.

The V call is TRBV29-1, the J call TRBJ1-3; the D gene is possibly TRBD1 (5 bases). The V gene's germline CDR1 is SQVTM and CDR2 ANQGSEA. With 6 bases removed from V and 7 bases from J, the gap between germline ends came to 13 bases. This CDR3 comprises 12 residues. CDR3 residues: CSVSGLMNTIYF. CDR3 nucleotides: TGCAGCGTCTCGGGACTGATGAACACCATATATTTT.

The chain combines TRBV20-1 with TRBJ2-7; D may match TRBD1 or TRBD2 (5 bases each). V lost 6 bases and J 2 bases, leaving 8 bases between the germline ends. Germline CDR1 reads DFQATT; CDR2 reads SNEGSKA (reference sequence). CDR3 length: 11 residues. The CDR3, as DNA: TGCAGTGCGGGGGATACCTACGAGCAGTACTTC. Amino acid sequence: CSAGDTYEQYF.

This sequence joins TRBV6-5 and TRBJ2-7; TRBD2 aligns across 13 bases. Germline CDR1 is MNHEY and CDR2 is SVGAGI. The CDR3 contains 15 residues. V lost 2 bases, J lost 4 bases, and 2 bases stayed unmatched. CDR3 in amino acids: CASSYRLAGGYEQYF. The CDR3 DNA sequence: TGTGCCAGCAGTTACAGACTAGCGGGAGGATACGAGCAGTACTTC.

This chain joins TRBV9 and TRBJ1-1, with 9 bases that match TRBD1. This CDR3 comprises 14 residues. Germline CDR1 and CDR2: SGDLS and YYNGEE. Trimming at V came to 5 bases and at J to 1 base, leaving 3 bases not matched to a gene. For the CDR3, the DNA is TGTGCCAGCAGTAAACAGGGGGCGAACACTGAAGCTTTCTTT. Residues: CASSKQGANTEAFF.

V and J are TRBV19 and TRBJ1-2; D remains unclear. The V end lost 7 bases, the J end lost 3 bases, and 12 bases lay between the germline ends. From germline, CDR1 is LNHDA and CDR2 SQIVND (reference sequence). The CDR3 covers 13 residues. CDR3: CASTSDWDYGYTF. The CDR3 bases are TGTGCCAGTACCAGCGACTGGGACTATGGCTACACCTTC.

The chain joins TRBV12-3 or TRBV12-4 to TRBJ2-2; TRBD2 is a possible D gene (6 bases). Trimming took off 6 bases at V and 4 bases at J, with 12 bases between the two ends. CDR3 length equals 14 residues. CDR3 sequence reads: CASRPPRGTGELFF. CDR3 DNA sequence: TGTGCCAGCAGGCCCCCGCGGGGCACCGGGGAGCTGTTTTTT.

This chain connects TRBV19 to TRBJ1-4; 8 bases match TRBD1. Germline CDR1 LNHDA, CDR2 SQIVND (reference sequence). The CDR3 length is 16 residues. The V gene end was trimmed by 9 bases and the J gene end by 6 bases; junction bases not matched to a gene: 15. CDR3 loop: CARKTGVIDRDEKLFF. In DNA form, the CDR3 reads TGTGCCAGGAAGACAGGGGTAATAGATAGGGATGAAAAACTGTTTTTT.

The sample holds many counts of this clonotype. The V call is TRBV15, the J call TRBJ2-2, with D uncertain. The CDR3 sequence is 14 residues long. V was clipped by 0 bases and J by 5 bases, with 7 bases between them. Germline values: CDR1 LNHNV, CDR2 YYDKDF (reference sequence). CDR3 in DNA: TGTGCCACCAGCAGAGATATGGTTACCGGGGAGCTGTTTTTT. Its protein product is CATSRDMVTGELFF.

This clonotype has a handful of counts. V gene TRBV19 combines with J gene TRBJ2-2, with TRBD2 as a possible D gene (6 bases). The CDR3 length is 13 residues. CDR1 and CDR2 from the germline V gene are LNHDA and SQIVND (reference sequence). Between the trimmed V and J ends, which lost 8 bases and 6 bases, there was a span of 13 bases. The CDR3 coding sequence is TGTGCCAGTTCCGGGAGTGCCCCCGGGGAGCTGTTTTTT. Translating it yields CASSGSAPGELFF.

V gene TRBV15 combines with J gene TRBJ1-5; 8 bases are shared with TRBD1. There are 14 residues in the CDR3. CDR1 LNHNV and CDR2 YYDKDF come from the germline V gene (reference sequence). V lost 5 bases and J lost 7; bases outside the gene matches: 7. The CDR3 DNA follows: TGTGCCACCAGCTTGGACAGGGCGGACCAGCCCCAGCATTTT. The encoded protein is CATSLDRADQPQHF. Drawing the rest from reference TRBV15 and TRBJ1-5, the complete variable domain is DAMVIQNPRYQVTQFGKPVTLSCSQTLNHNVMYWYQQKSSQAPKLLFHYYDKDFNNEADTPDNFQSRRPNTSFCFLDIRSPGLGDTAMYLCATSLDRADQPQHFGDGTRLSIL.

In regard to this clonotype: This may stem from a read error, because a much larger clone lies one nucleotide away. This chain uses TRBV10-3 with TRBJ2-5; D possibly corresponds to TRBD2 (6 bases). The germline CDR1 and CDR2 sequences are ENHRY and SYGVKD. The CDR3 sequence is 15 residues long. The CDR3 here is CAVSEVGLDQETQYF. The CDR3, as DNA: TGTGCCGTCAGCGAGGTGGGACTCGACCAAGAGACCCAGTACTTC.

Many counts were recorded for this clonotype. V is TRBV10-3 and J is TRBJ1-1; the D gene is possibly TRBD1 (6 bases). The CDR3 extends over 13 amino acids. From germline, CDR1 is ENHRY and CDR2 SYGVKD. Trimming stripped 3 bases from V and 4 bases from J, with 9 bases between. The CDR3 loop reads CAISDIGGTEAFF. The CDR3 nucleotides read TGTGCCATCAGTGATATAGGGGGCACTGAAGCTTTCTTT.

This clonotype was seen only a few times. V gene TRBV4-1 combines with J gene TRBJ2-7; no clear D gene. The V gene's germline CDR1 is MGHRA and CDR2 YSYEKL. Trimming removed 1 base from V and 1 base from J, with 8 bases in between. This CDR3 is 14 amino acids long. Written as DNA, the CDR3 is TGCGCCAGCAGCCAAGTGAAGGATTCCTACGAGCAGTACTTC. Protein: CASSQVKDSYEQYF.

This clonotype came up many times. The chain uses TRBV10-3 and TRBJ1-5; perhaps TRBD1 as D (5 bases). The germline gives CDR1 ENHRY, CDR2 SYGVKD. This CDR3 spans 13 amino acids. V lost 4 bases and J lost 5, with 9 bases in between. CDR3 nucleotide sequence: TGTGCCATCAGTGCGGGGGGGGATCAGCCCCAGCATTTT. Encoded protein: CAISAGGDQPQHF.

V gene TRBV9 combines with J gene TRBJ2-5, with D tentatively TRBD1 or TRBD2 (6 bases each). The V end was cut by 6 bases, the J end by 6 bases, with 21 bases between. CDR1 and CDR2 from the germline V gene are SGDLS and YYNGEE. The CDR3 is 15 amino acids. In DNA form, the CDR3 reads TGTGCCAGCACCGATCCGGACCCCCGGGGGCAGACCCAGTACTTC. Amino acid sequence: CASTDPDPRGQTQYF.

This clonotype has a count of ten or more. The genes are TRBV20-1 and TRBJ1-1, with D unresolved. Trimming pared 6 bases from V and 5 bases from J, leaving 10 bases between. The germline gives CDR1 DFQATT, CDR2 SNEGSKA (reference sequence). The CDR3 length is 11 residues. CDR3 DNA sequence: TGCAGTGCCCTGTCGCGGACTGAAGCTTTCTTT. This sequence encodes CSALSRTEAFF.

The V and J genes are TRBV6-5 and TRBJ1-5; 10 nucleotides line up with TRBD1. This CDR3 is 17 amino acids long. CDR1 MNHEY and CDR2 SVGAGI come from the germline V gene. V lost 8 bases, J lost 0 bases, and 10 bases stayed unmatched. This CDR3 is CASSPQGQGISNQPQHF. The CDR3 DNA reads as TGTGCCAGCTCACCACAGGGACAGGGGATTAGCAATCAGCCCCAGCATTTT.